This TCR beta chain was identified in a study of memory CD4+ T cells and cytomegalovirus serostatus. General study points: CD4+ memory repertoires contained about two fifths of the roughly 160 reported CMV TCRbeta sequences.

V was shortened by 5 bases and J by 11 bases, with 21 bases between the two germline ends. CDR3 length equals 14 residues. CDR1 and CDR2 from the germline V gene are SEHNR and FQNEAQ (reference sequence). TCRdb keeps only in-frame clones here, not all; method: immunoSEQ multiplex PCR. The sample holds 56,000 or so clones; around 76% are singletons and the top ten take approximately 0.43%. About this clone: What it binds is unknown.

The sort gate was single viable CD3+CD4+CD8-CD45RO+ cells for memory CD4+ T cells. Positive selection with CD4 microbeads enriched total CD4+ T cells. The clonotype comes from an adult in good health and CMV-seronegative. The rearrangement joins TRBV7-9 to TRBJ1-1; D unclear. Sample: memory CD4+ T cells from blood. The CDR3 DNA reads TGTGCCAGCAGCCCAGAGCGGAGTGTCGTTACGGCTTTCTTT. This sequence encodes CASSPERSVVTAFF.